The 26 T cell receptor beta chains below all came from one sample that was sequenced in a study of blood T cell repertoires in COVID-19. The protocol was immunoSEQ multiplex PCR, while the TCRdb copy is restricted to in-frame clones and leaves out a portion. There are nearly 250,000 clones in the sample; approximately 85% occur only once, and approximately 6.2% lies in the top ten. Sequencing used peripheral blood. Receptor source: a woman older than 75 with COVID-19, enrolled during active disease.

The V gene is TRBV19, the J gene TRBJ2-5; TRBD2 agrees at 9 bases. The CDR3 is made up of 15 amino acids. J lost 4 bases, V lost 7 bases, and 10 bases had no gene match. Germline CDR1 LNHDA, CDR2 SQIVND (reference sequence). In nucleotides, the CDR3 is TGTGCCAGTACTGTAGCGGGGGCTATGGGAGAGACCCAGTACTTC. Amino acids: CASTVAGAMGETQYF.

A few counts support this clone. V and J are TRBV5-1 and TRBJ1-6; D gene unclear. The CDR3 runs 16 residues. The germline V gene has CDR1 SGHRS and CDR2 YFSETQ. The V end lost 5 bases, the J end lost 0 bases, and 12 bases lay between the germline ends. The CDR3 is CASRQTGSSYNSPLHF. CDR3 bases: TGCGCCAGCAGGCAGACTGGGAGCTCCTATAATTCACCCCTCCACTTT.

This sequence joins TRBV6-6 and TRBJ1-1; possible D gene TRBD1, 6 bases. Germline CDR1 reads MNHNY; CDR2 reads SVGAGI (reference sequence). The CDR3 consists of 14 residues. V lost 2 bases, J lost 1 base, and 8 bases lay in between. The CDR3 here is CASSYTGQNTEAFF. In DNA form, the CDR3 reads TGTGCCAGCAGTTACACGGGACAGAACACTGAAGCTTTCTTT.

This clone was seen more than once but under ten times. V usage is TRBV5-1 and J usage is TRBJ1-5; a possible D gene is TRBD1 (6 bases). The V end lost 3 bases, the J end lost 4 bases, and 11 bases lay between the germline ends. This CDR3 has 14 amino acids. CDR1 and CDR2 (germline): SGHRS, YFSETQ. The CDR3 bases are TGCGCCAGCAGCTCCGGACAGTTGAATCAGCCCCAGCATTTT. Translated: CASSSGQLNQPQHF.

The rearrangement links TRBV6-1 to TRBJ2-7; D is unresolved. The CDR3 covers 14 residues. Trimming left V 1 base short and J 2 bases short, with 9 bases between. CDR1 MNHNS and CDR2 SASEGT come from the germline V gene. CDR3 nucleotides: TGTGCCAGCAGTGAAGGGCTAGGAACCTACGAGCAGTACGTC. Translated, it gives CASSEGLGTYEQYV.

V is TRBV7-8 and J is TRBJ1-2, with 8 bases lining up with TRBD1. This CDR3 is built from 15 residues. CDR1 SGHVS and CDR2 FQNEAQ come from the germline V gene. Trimming removed 5 bases from V and 4 bases from J; junction bases left unmatched: 9. CDR3 nucleotides: TGTGCCAGCAGCCAAGCGGACAGGGTGGTCTATGGCTACACCTTC. It translates to CASSQADRVVYGYTF.

This clone is a singleton in its sample. The V and J genes are TRBV5-1 and TRBJ2-3; D gene ambiguous. The CDR3 runs 14 residues. The germline V and J ends were trimmed by 1 base and 1 base, with 7 bases remaining between them. The germline V gene encodes CDR1 SGHRS and CDR2 YFSETQ. Here the CDR3 reads CASSLTLGTDTQYF. CDR3 bases: TGCGCCAGCAGCTTGACTCTTGGCACAGATACGCAGTATTTT.

The V call is TRBV20-1, the J call TRBJ2-3; D is undetermined. V was clipped by 7 bases and J by 6 bases, with 8 bases between them. Germline loops: CDR1 DFQATT, CDR2 SNEGSKA (reference sequence). The length of the CDR3 is 10 residues. CDR3 nucleotide sequence: TGCAGTGTTAGGCGGGATACGCAGTATTTT. Protein: CSVRRDTQYF.

This chain connects TRBV10-3 to TRBJ2-7; tentative D call: TRBD1 (6 bases). This CDR3 is built from 14 residues. Looked up from germline, CDR1 is ENHRY and CDR2 is SYGVKD. V lost 1 base to trimming and J lost 2 bases, with 9 bases between them. CDR3: CAISELQGPYEQYF. CDR3 coding DNA: TGTGCCATCAGTGAGTTGCAGGGGCCCTACGAGCAGTACTTC.

This clone appeared a single time. This chain connects TRBV10-3 to TRBJ1-2; a weak D match, TRBD1 (5 bases). Trimming shortened V by 3 bases and J by 7 bases, and 9 bases separated the two germline ends. CDR1 is ENHRY and CDR2 is SYGVKD in the germline V gene. The CDR3 has 12 amino acids. This CDR3 reads CAISDGGTGYTF. As DNA, the CDR3 is TGTGCCATCAGTGACGGAGGGACTGGCTACACCTTC.

This chain links TRBV28 with TRBJ2-7; D call uncertain. The CDR3 covers 11 residues. The germline V gene has CDR1 MDHEN and CDR2 SYDVKM. The V end was cut by 4 bases, the J end by 7 bases, with 8 bases between. The DNA of the CDR3 is TGTGCCAGCAGTTCCTATCTAGAGCAGTACGTC. Protein sequence: CASSSYLEQYV.

The chain uses TRBV7-2 and TRBJ2-1; 7 bases map to TRBD2. Germline-derived CDR1 and CDR2 are SGHTA and FQGNSA. This CDR3 spans 16 amino acids. J was trimmed by 8 bases and V by 5 bases; bases with no gene match: 15. The CDR3 reads CASSVVRVGGGDEQFF. The CDR3 DNA reads as TGTGCCAGCAGCGTAGTAAGAGTGGGGGGAGGGGATGAGCAGTTCTTC.

J is TRBJ1-2 and V is TRBV11-2, with D tentatively TRBD1 (6 bases). The CDR3 covers 14 residues. Germline V gene lookup returns CDR1 SGHAT and CDR2 FQNNGV. The V end was cut by 1 base, the J end by 3 bases, with 9 bases between. The CDR3 nucleotides are TGTGCCAGCAGCTTAGCGACAGGAGACTATGGCTACACCTTC. It is translated as CASSLATGDYGYTF. Together with reference TRBV11-2 and TRBJ1-2, the CDR3 gives the full variable domain: EAGVAQSPRYKIIEKRQSVAFWCNPISGHATLYWYQQILGQGPKLLIQFQNNGVVDDSQLPKDRFSAERLKGVDSTLKIQPAKLEDSAVYLCASSLATGDYGYTFGSGTRLTVV.

The chain links TRBV3-1 (or the pseudogene TRBV3-2) to TRBJ2-1; D ambiguous. V lost 2 bases, J lost 8 bases, and 10 bases lay in between. CDR3 length equals 13 residues. Germline V gene sequence: CDR1 LGHDT, CDR2 YNNKEL (reference sequence). CDR3 region: CASSQRGSDEQFF. The CDR3 DNA sequence: TGTGCCAGCAGCCAACGAGGAAGCGATGAGCAGTTCTTC.

V usage is TRBV6-5 and J usage is TRBJ1-6; D is uncertain. Germline CDR1 MNHEY, CDR2 SVGAGI. Trimming pared 6 bases from V and 9 bases from J, leaving 18 bases between. This CDR3 comprises 15 residues. CDR3 protein: CASRSDEQRSSPLHF. The DNA for the CDR3 is TGTGCCAGCAGGAGCGACGAGCAGCGGAGTTCACCCCTCCACTTT.

The gene calls are TRBV7-2 and TRBJ2-2, with D uncertain. The CDR3 spans 14 residues. Germline V gene sequence: CDR1 SGHTA, CDR2 FQGNSA. V lost 5 bases and J 5 bases, leaving 12 bases between the germline ends. The CDR3 reads CASSPALRTGELFF. The CDR3 DNA follows: TGTGCCAGCAGCCCTGCGCTGCGAACCGGGGAGCTGTTTTTT.

The chain employs TRBV10-3 and TRBJ1-1; 7 nucleotides match TRBD1. The V segment lost 5 bases and the J segment 5 bases; nucleotides outside the gene matches: 8. In germline, CDR1 is ENHRY, CDR2 SYGVKD. The CDR3 sequence is 14 residues long. The chain's CDR3 is CAISRQGTGTEAFF. In DNA, the CDR3 is TGTGCCATCAGTAGACAGGGAACAGGGACTGAAGCTTTCTTT.

The table lists this clone with a count of one. In DNA, the CDR3 is TGCGCCAGCAGCCAGTTTGGGTTTACAGGGATCTATAATTCACCCCTCCACTTT. Protein sequence: CASSQFGFTGIYNSPLHF. V usage is TRBV4-1 and J usage is TRBJ1-6; D possibly corresponds to TRBD1 (6 bases). In germline, CDR1 is MGHRA, CDR2 YSYEKL. The V end lost 3 bases, the J end lost 3 bases, and 18 bases lay between the germline ends. The CDR3 is made up of 18 amino acids.

J is TRBJ1-5 and V is TRBV2; TRBD1 matches 12 bases. The ends lost 1 base at V and 6 bases at J; junction bases unmatched: 4. The CDR3 totals 16 residues. Germline V lookup: CDR1 SNHLY, CDR2 FYNNEI. The DNA for the CDR3 is TGTGCCAGCAGTGAAGGTGGGACAGGGGGCGGTCAGCCCCAGCATTTT. This codes for CASSEGGTGGGQPQHF.

The chain employs TRBV25-1 and TRBJ1-6, with TRBD1 matching 9 bases. CDR1 and CDR2 (germline): MGHDK, SYGVNS. After removal of 1 base from V and 8 bases from J, the junction contained 9 bases not matched to a gene. The CDR3 has 17 residues. The CDR3 here is CASSEWGLGQGHSPLHF. The CDR3 region has the DNA TGTGCCAGCAGTGAATGGGGTTTGGGACAGGGTCATTCACCCCTCCACTTT.

The chain uses TRBV6-5 and TRBJ2-6, with unresolved D. There are 12 residues in the CDR3. Trimming stripped 8 bases from V and 2 bases from J, with 4 bases between. The germline V gene encodes CDR1 MNHEY and CDR2 SVGAGI. The DNA of the CDR3 is TGTGCCAGCTCCGCTGGGGCCAACGTCCTGACTTTC. Translating it yields CASSAGANVLTF.

The J gene is TRBJ1-6, the V gene TRBV19; 8 nucleotides align to TRBD1. Germline CDR1 and CDR2: LNHDA and SQIVND (reference sequence). CDR3 size: 15 residues. V shed 6 bases, J shed 9 bases, and the junction held 10 bases outside the gene matches. The CDR3 DNA sequence: TGTGCCAGTAGGGACAGGGTGGGATCTACTTCACCCCTCCACTTT. Protein sequence: CASRDRVGSTSPLHF.

The chain has TRBV5-1 and TRBJ2-7, with 10 bases fitting TRBD2. This CDR3 has 13 amino acids. Germline loops: CDR1 SGHRS, CDR2 YFSETQ. The V and J ends lost 3 bases and 5 bases, in that order; junction bases with no gene match: 2. CDR3 bases: TGCGCCAGCAGCTCCACTAGCGGGGACGAGCAGTACTTC. This codes for CASSSTSGDEQYF.

This clone was observed a handful of times. V gene TRBV5-6 combines with J gene TRBJ1-6; weak D call: TRBD1 (6 bases). Trimming pared 1 base from V and 9 bases from J, leaving 17 bases between. CDR3 length equals 16 residues. Germline lookup yields CDR1 SGHDT and CDR2 YYEEEE. The CDR3 sequence: CASSLPGQSRGSPLHF. Written as DNA, the CDR3 is TGTGCCAGCAGCTTGCCCGGACAGTCACGAGGTTCACCCCTCCACTTT.

The chain combines TRBV18 with TRBJ1-4; D not resolved. V lost 1 base and J 7 bases, leaving 7 bases between the germline ends. The V gene's germline CDR1 is KGHSH and CDR2 LQKENI. There are 13 residues in the CDR3. The CDR3: CASSPLSGEKLFF. The CDR3 DNA reads TGTGCCAGCTCACCACTGAGCGGTGAAAAACTGTTTTTT. Complete variable domain (other parts from reference TRBV18 and TRBJ1-4): NAGVMQNPRHLVRRRGQEARLRCSPMKGHSHVYWYRQLPEEGLKFMVYLQKENIIDESGMPKERFSAEFPKEGPSILRIQQVVRGDSAAYFCASSPLSGEKLFFGSGTQLSVL.

The chain links TRBV4-1 to TRBJ2-4; TRBD2 might be the D (6 bases). Germline values: CDR1 MGHRA, CDR2 YSYEKL. Trimming took off 0 bases at V and 2 bases at J, with 8 bases between the two ends. CDR3 length: 15 amino acids. The CDR3 sequence: CASSQEAGTKNIQYF. In nucleotides, the CDR3 is TGCGCCAGCAGCCAAGAGGCGGGGACCAAAAACATTCAGTACTTC.